Below, 32 T cell receptor beta chains from the same sample are listed, as sequenced in a study of blood T cell repertoires in COVID-19. The repertoire was sequenced with immunoSEQ multiplex PCR; TCRdb's copy has only in-frame clones and lacks some. The sample records fewer than 250,000 clones, roughly nine tenths being singletons. Sequenced material: peripheral blood. The origin of the receptors is a man between 65 and 85 years old with acute or convalescent COVID-19.

The chain is built from TRBV10-3 and TRBJ1-2, with 8 bases aligning to TRBD1. V lost 4 bases, J lost 6 bases, and 4 bases stayed unmatched. This CDR3 has 13 amino acids. In germline, CDR1 is ENHRY, CDR2 SYGVKD. The CDR3 loop reads CAISGTGRDGYTF. As DNA, the CDR3 is TGTGCCATCAGTGGGACAGGGCGGGATGGCTACACCTTC.

The chain combines TRBV15 with TRBJ2-2; perhaps TRBD1 as D (8 bases). The germline gives CDR1 LNHNV, CDR2 YYDKDF (reference sequence). V was trimmed by 9 bases and J by 1 base, leaving 12 bases between them. The CDR3 is 14 amino acids. Here the CDR3 reads CATSGTGNTGELFF. The CDR3 DNA reads TGTGCCACAAGCGGGACAGGGAACACCGGGGAGCTGTTTTTT.

The chain joins TRBV3-1 (or the pseudogene TRBV3-2) to TRBJ2-5, with 7 bases lining up with TRBD2. V lost 0 bases, J lost 6 bases, and 10 bases stayed unmatched. Germline V CDR1 and CDR2: LGHDT, YNNKEL (reference sequence). CDR3 size: 16 residues. As DNA, the CDR3 is TGTGCCAGCAGCCAAGATCTCGGGGAGGGCCGACAGACCCAGTACTTC. This codes for CASSQDLGEGRQTQYF.

This sequence joins TRBV10-3 and TRBJ2-7; TRBD2 aligns across 11 bases. CDR3 length equals 13 residues. The trim removed 10 bases at V and 4 bases at J, leaving 6 bases unmatched. The germline V gene encodes CDR1 ENHRY and CDR2 SYGVKD. The CDR3 sequence is CATTGTSGYEQYF. The CDR3 nucleotides are TGTGCCACCACCGGGACTAGCGGTTACGAGCAGTACTTC.

This rearrangement joins TRBV2 to TRBJ1-4, with a weak D call TRBD1 (6 bases). The germline CDR1 and CDR2 sequences are SNHLY and FYNNEI. This CDR3 has 16 amino acids. V was clipped by 8 bases and J by 0 bases, with 16 bases between them. For the CDR3, the DNA is TGTGCCAGCGGAGGACAGAGTCCTGCAACTAATGAAAAACTGTTTTTT. Translating it yields CASGGQSPATNEKLFF.

This chain connects TRBV5-1 to TRBJ1-6, with 7 nucleotides matching TRBD1. The CDR3 consists of 15 residues. Germline CDR1 and CDR2: SGHRS and YFSETQ. The V and J ends lost 0 bases and 10 bases, in that order; junction bases with no gene match: 7. CDR3 in amino acids: CASSLGTGPNSPLHF. The CDR3 DNA sequence: TGCGCCAGCAGCTTGGGGACAGGTCCCAACTCACCCCTCCACTTT.

This chain links TRBV6-2 or TRBV6-3 with TRBJ2-7; 9 positions agree with TRBD1. The germline V gene has CDR1 MNHEY and CDR2 SVGEGT. Unmatched junction bases numbered 9, after V lost 6 bases and J lost 3 bases. The CDR3 extends over 15 amino acids. As DNA, the CDR3 is TGTGCCAGCAGCCCAGGAGGACAGGGGATCTACGAGCAGTACTTC. Protein: CASSPGGQGIYEQYF.

This clone was found many times. This chain joins TRBV16 and TRBJ2-4, with D unclear. This CDR3 comprises 15 residues. The V end lost 0 bases, the J end lost 5 bases, and 11 bases lay between the germline ends. Germline CDR1 is KGHSY and CDR2 is FQNENV. The CDR3 is CASSQSEPLQNIQYF. The CDR3 DNA follows: TGTGCCAGCAGCCAATCCGAGCCGCTACAAAACATTCAGTACTTC.

V gene TRBV5-1 combines with J gene TRBJ1-2; 9 nucleotides agree with TRBD1. V dropped 3 bases and J dropped 4; count of bases not matched to a gene: 4. The CDR3 is 14 amino acids. The germline gives CDR1 SGHRS, CDR2 YFSETQ. The CDR3: CASSSQGAGYGYTF. The CDR3 nucleotides are TGCGCCAGCAGCTCACAGGGGGCTGGCTATGGCTACACCTTC. Filled out from reference TRBV5-1 and TRBJ1-2, the complete variable domain reads KAGVTQTPRYLIKTRGQQVTLSCSPISGHRSVSWYQQTPGQGLQFLFEYFSETQRNKGNFPGRFSGRQFSNSRSEMNVSTLELGDSALYLCASSSQGAGYGYTFGSGTRLTVV.

V usage is TRBV15 and J usage is TRBJ2-2; 7 nucleotides align to TRBD1. The CDR3 is made up of 16 amino acids. Germline V gene data show CDR1 as LNHNV and CDR2 as YYDKDF (reference sequence). The V gene end was trimmed by 5 bases and the J gene end by 1 base; junction bases not matched to a gene: 7. The CDR3 DNA reads TGTGCCACCAGCGGGGGACAGAGGCAGAACACCGGGGAGCTGTTTTTT. This translates into CATSGGQRQNTGELFF. The variable domain in full, completed from reference TRBV15 and TRBJ2-2, reads DAMVIQNPRYQVTQFGKPVTLSCSQTLNHNVMYWYQQKSSQAPKLLFHYYDKDFNNEADTPDNFQSRRPNTSFCFLDIRSPGLGDTAMYLCATSGGQRQNTGELFFGEGSRLTVL.

This clone came up once. The V gene is TRBV5-4, the J gene TRBJ1-2; D perhaps matches TRBD1 (5 bases). The CDR3 is made up of 13 amino acids. V lost 2 bases, J lost 2 bases, and 7 bases lay in between. The germline CDR1 and CDR2 sequences are SGHNT and YYREEE (reference sequence). The CDR3 loop is CASSLSGNYGYTF. CDR3 in DNA: TGTGCCAGCAGCTTATCAGGGAACTATGGCTACACCTTC.

The chain links TRBV5-1 to TRBJ2-5, with TRBD2 as a possible D gene (5 bases). This CDR3 is built from 13 residues. Trimming took 0 bases from V and 2 from J, leaving 5 bases between them. From germline, CDR1 is SGHRS and CDR2 YFSETQ. As DNA, the CDR3 is TGCGCCAGCAGCTTGGGAGGGCAAGAGACCCAGTACTTC. Encoded protein: CASSLGGQETQYF.

This clone showed up just a few times. This rearrangement joins TRBV23-1 to TRBJ1-5, with TRBD1 matching over 8 bases. TRBV23-1 is designated an ORF whose function remains uncertain. The CDR3 contains 15 residues. V shed 0 bases and J 4 bases; nucleotides not matched to a gene: 2. CDR3 DNA: TGCGCCAGCAGTCAATCGGACAGGGTTAATCAGCCCCAGCATTTT. It yields the protein CASSQSDRVNQPQHF.

The rearrangement links TRBV4-1 to TRBJ2-3; D perhaps matches TRBD2 (6 bases). There are 17 residues in the CDR3. Germline values: CDR1 MGHRA, CDR2 YSYEKL. The V gene lost 4 bases and the J gene lost 0 bases, with 17 bases spanning the gap. CDR3 DNA: TGCGCCAGCAGCCTTAGAGCTAGCGCCACTAGCACAGATACGCAGTATTTT. It translates to CASSLRASATSTDTQYF.

The rearrangement joins TRBV14 to TRBJ2-2; D not certain. Trimming removed 4 bases at V and 6 bases at J, with 9 bases between. CDR3 length equals 13 residues. In germline, CDR1 is SGHDN, CDR2 FVKESK. CDR3 in DNA: TGTGCCAGCAGCCCCCACGAGTCCGGGGAGCTGTTTTTT. This encodes CASSPHESGELFF.

The chain carries TRBV27 and TRBJ1-6; D perhaps matches TRBD1 (5 bases). V gave up 3 bases and J gave up 15 bases, with 9 bases separating them. Germline V gene data show CDR1 as MNHEY and CDR2 as SMNVEV (reference sequence). The CDR3 contains 11 residues. Written as DNA, the CDR3 is TGTGCCAGCAGTTTGGGGGGGATCCTCCACTTT. Protein product: CASSLGGILHF.

The chain's CDR3 is CASSPAREVGTQYF. In DNA form, the CDR3 reads TGTGCCAGCTCACCAGCCAGGGAGGTGGGGACCCAGTACTTC. The chain couples TRBV18 to TRBJ2-5, with D possibly matching TRBD2 (6 bases). Between the trimmed V and J ends, which lost 2 bases and 7 bases, there was a span of 14 bases. The CDR3 runs 14 residues. CDR1 KGHSH and CDR2 LQKENI come from the germline V gene.

This rearrangement joins TRBV5-1 to TRBJ2-7; a possible D gene is TRBD1 (5 bases). The CDR3 has 13 residues. CDR1 and CDR2 from the germline V gene are SGHRS and YFSETQ. V lost 3 bases and J lost 4, with 11 bases in between. CDR3 sequence (DNA): TGCGCCAGCAGCTCACAGCAGGGTTACGAGCAGTACTTC. Its translation is CASSSQQGYEQYF.

The CDR3 DNA reads as TGTGCCAGCTCCACCTACAGGGAGACCTCCTATAATTCACCCCTCCACTTT. This encodes CASSTYRETSYNSPLHF. This sequence joins TRBV18 and TRBJ1-6; TRBD1 is a possible D gene (6 bases). Per germline, CDR1 KGHSH and CDR2 LQKENI. The germline V and J ends were trimmed by 6 bases and 0 bases, with 15 bases remaining between them. The CDR3 loop spans 17 amino acids. Filled out from reference TRBV18 and TRBJ1-6, the complete variable domain reads NAGVMQNPRHLVRRRGQEARLRCSPMKGHSHVYWYRQLPEEGLKFMVYLQKENIIDESGMPKERFSAEFPKEGPSILRIQQVVRGDSAAYFCASSTYRETSYNSPLHFGNGTRLTVT.

This clone was detected once. This chain joins TRBV9 and TRBJ2-2; 7 nucleotides agree with TRBD1. Germline-derived CDR1 and CDR2 are SGDLS and YYNGEE. V trimming: 4 bases; J trimming: 0 bases; junction bases outside the gene matches: 3. The CDR3 loop spans 15 amino acids. CDR3: CASSIGTANTGELFF. The CDR3 DNA sequence: TGTGCCAGCAGCATTGGGACAGCGAACACCGGGGAGCTGTTTTTT.

The chain combines TRBV5-4 with TRBJ1-3; D perhaps matches TRBD1 (6 bases). Trimming stripped 4 bases from V and 4 bases from J, with 18 bases between. CDR1 SGHNT and CDR2 YYREEE come from the germline V gene (reference sequence). This CDR3 has 16 amino acids. The CDR3 spells CASSRDTAVTGNTIYF. In nucleotides, the CDR3 is TGTGCCAGCAGCCGGGACACGGCGGTGACAGGAAACACCATATATTTT.

The chain is built from TRBV4-1 and TRBJ2-2; 12 bases match TRBD2. Per the germline V gene, CDR1 is MGHRA and CDR2 is YSYEKL. J gave up 8 bases and V 0 bases, and 7 bases lay outside the gene matches. The CDR3 is 17 amino acids. In DNA form, the CDR3 reads TGCGCCAGCAGCCAAGAACTAGCGGGAGGCCCCTCGGGGGAGCTGTTTTTT. This gives the protein CASSQELAGGPSGELFF.

This rearrangement joins TRBV6-1 to TRBJ2-3; D might be TRBD1 (6 bases). V lost 2 bases and J 6 bases, leaving 12 bases between the germline ends. Germline V gene sequence: CDR1 MNHNS, CDR2 SASEGT. CDR3 size: 14 residues. The CDR3 reads CASSERGGSDTQYF. In DNA form, the CDR3 reads TGTGCCAGCAGTGAAAGAGGGGGATCCGATACGCAGTATTTT.

This chain's CDR3 is CASKRAGDVRLHF. The CDR3 region has the DNA TGTGCCAGTAAAAGGGCAGGGGACGTACGCCTCCACTTT. The rearrangement uses TRBV12-3 or TRBV12-4 and TRBJ1-6; possibly TRBD1 for D (6 bases). Trimming shortened V by 9 bases and J by 15 bases, and 21 bases separated the two germline ends. The length of the CDR3 is 13 residues.

The DNA for the CDR3 is TGTGCCAGCACTCCGGGACAGGGGGTCACCGGGGAGCTGTTTTTT. Its translation is CASTPGQGVTGELFF. The V and J genes are TRBV6-5 and TRBJ2-2; 11 positions match TRBD1. CDR1 MNHEY and CDR2 SVGAGI come from the germline V gene. Trimming removed 7 bases from V and 4 bases from J; junction bases left unmatched: 5. The CDR3 has 15 residues.

The genes are TRBV2 and TRBJ2-1; 9 bases are a match to TRBD1. The CDR3 is 14 residues long. The J segment lost 6 bases and the V segment lost 8 bases, leaving 8 bases of the junction unmatched. Germline CDR1 and CDR2: SNHLY and FYNNEI. CDR3 in amino acids: CASSGTGGLNEQFF. The CDR3 region has the DNA TGTGCCAGCTCAGGAACAGGGGGCCTCAATGAGCAGTTCTTC.

This clone was picked up one time. The CDR3, as DNA: TGTGCCAGCAGTCCTATGGGTAGCGCCCAGTTCTTC. Its translation is CASSPMGSAQFF. The chain combines TRBV12-3 or TRBV12-4 with TRBJ2-1, with D possibly being TRBD2 (5 bases). The length of the CDR3 is 12 residues. Between the trimmed V and J ends, which lost 5 bases and 13 bases, there was a span of 15 bases.

The chain employs TRBV7-8 and TRBJ1-1; possible D gene TRBD1, 6 bases. The length of the CDR3 is 15 residues. The V gene lost 5 bases and the J gene lost 1 base, with 14 bases spanning the gap. In germline, CDR1 is SGHVS, CDR2 FQNEAQ. The CDR3 DNA follows: TGTGCCAGCAGCCCCAGGGACATCCGGAACACTGAAGCTTTCTTT. Translation gives CASSPRDIRNTEAFF.

The chain recombines TRBV3-1 (or the pseudogene TRBV3-2) with TRBJ2-7; 13 bases map to TRBD2. CDR1 is LGHDT, CDR2 YNNKEL, per germline (reference sequence). Trimming took 4 bases from V and 0 from J; bases not matched to a gene: 6. This CDR3 has 17 residues. CDR3 DNA: TGTGCCAGCAGCCTCGGGACTAGCGGGACGAGCTCCTACGAGCAGTACTTC. Encoded protein: CASSLGTSGTSSYEQYF.

This clone was detected once. The chain carries TRBV7-6 and TRBJ2-5; a weak D match, TRBD2 (6 bases). Between the trimmed V and J ends, which lost 3 bases and 2 bases, there was a span of 10 bases. This CDR3 contains 14 residues. Germline V gene data show CDR1 as SGHVS and CDR2 as FNYEAQ. The CDR3 region is CASSFSSVQETQYF. In nucleotides, the CDR3 is TGTGCCAGCAGCTTCTCTAGCGTTCAAGAGACCCAGTACTTC.

Points on this clone: At the DNA level, this CDR3 is encoded by other sequences in the same sample as well. The V and J genes are TRBV9 and TRBJ2-5, with D possibly being TRBD2 (6 bases). V was pared by 3 bases and J by 2 bases, with 8 bases between. Germline V gives CDR1 SGDLS, CDR2 YYNGEE. CDR3 length: 13 residues. The CDR3 bases are TGTGCCAGCAGCGCCCGGGGGCAAGAGACCCAGTACTTC. This codes for CASSARGQETQYF. Combining the CDR3 with reference TRBV9 and TRBJ2-5 gives the whole variable domain DSGVTQTPKHLITATGQRVTLRCSPRSGDLSVYWYQQSLDQGLQFLIQYYNGEERAKGNILERFSAQQFPDLHSELNLSSLELGDSALYFCASSARGQETQYFGPGTRLLVL.

The chain combines TRBV7-8 with TRBJ2-7; 8 bases are shared with TRBD2. The CDR3 is 16 amino acids. Germline CDR1 and CDR2: SGHVS and FQNEAQ. After removal of 4 bases from V and 3 bases from J, the junction contained 11 bases not matched to a gene. CDR3 region: CASSSRGGVGVYEQYF. The CDR3 DNA is TGTGCCAGCAGCTCCCGGGGGGGGGTAGGCGTCTACGAGCAGTACTTC.